Following are 12 T cell receptor beta chains from one sample sequenced in a study of blood T cell repertoires in COVID-19. Data came from immunoSEQ multiplex PCR; TCRdb stores just in-frame clones and leaves some out. The data contain about 180,000 clones, 87% of them seen just once; the ten biggest clones take up under 15%. What was sequenced was peripheral blood. The receptor source for this set is a woman between 65 and 79 years old with COVID-19, enrolled during active disease.

The chain is built from TRBV5-1 and TRBJ2-5; 14 bases map to TRBD2. The CDR3 is made up of 17 amino acids. After removal of 0 bases from V and 5 bases from J, the junction contained 6 bases not matched to a gene. Germline V gene sequence: CDR1 SGHRS, CDR2 YFSETQ. The DNA for the CDR3 is TGCGCCAGCAGCTTGGGGGGACTAGCGGGAGCGGTTGAGACCCAGTACTTC. This encodes CASSLGGLAGAVETQYF.

V and J are TRBV6-5 and TRBJ2-1; the D gene is possibly TRBD2 (5 bases). Between the trimmed V and J ends, which lost 6 bases and 7 bases, there was a span of 13 bases. This CDR3 contains 13 residues. In germline, CDR1 is MNHEY, CDR2 SVGAGI. The CDR3 spells CASRKRLANEQFF. The CDR3 DNA reads TGTGCCAGCAGAAAAAGGCTAGCTAATGAGCAGTTCTTC.

The CDR3 reads CASSAGPGGQPQHF. The CDR3, as DNA: TGTGCCAGCAGTGCGGGACCAGGGGGCCAGCCCCAGCATTTT. This chain links TRBV6-4 with TRBJ1-5, with 8 bases fitting TRBD1. The V gene end was trimmed by 4 bases and the J gene end by 7 bases; junction bases not matched to a gene: 6. Germline CDR1 and CDR2: MRHNA and SNTAGT. The CDR3 totals 14 residues.

V usage is TRBV6-5 and J usage is TRBJ1-2, with D possibly TRBD1 on 6 matching bases. The germline V and J ends were trimmed by 0 bases and 4 bases, with 9 bases remaining between them. The germline gives CDR1 MNHEY, CDR2 SVGAGI. CDR3 length: 14 residues. CDR3: CASSYSRTAYGYTF. CDR3 DNA: TGTGCCAGCAGTTACTCTAGGACAGCCTATGGCTACACCTTC.

The CDR3 bases are TGTGCCAGCAGGTTGGGGACAGGATCCTACAATGAGCAGTTCTTC. This codes for CASRLGTGSYNEQFF. The chain uses TRBV2 and TRBJ2-1, with 8 bases identical to TRBD1. From germline, CDR1 is SNHLY and CDR2 FYNNEI. V shed 6 bases, J shed 1 base, and the junction held 5 bases outside the gene matches. The CDR3 consists of 15 residues.

This clone showed up just a few times. The V call is TRBV7-2, the J call TRBJ2-1; D unresolved. This CDR3 comprises 14 residues. The V and J ends lost 5 bases and 6 bases respectively, with 14 bases between them. Germline V gives CDR1 SGHTA, CDR2 FQGNSA. CDR3 protein: CASSPPAVINEQFF. CDR3 bases: TGTGCCAGCAGCCCCCCGGCGGTTATCAATGAGCAGTTCTTC.

The chain is built from TRBV27 and TRBJ2-2; 7 nucleotides agree with TRBD2. The CDR3 runs to 14 residues. After removal of 7 bases from V and 0 bases from J, the junction contained 2 bases not matched to a gene. Germline V gives CDR1 MNHEY, CDR2 SMNVEV (reference sequence). In DNA, the CDR3 is TGTGCCAGCAAGCGGGACCCGAACACCGGGGAGCTGTTTTTT. This codes for CASKRDPNTGELFF.

V is TRBV6-2 or TRBV6-3 and J is TRBJ1-3; TRBD1 is a possible D gene (6 bases). V gave up 5 bases and J gave up 0 bases, with 14 bases separating them. The CDR3 runs to 16 residues. The germline CDR1 and CDR2 sequences are MNHEY and SVGEGT. CDR3 DNA sequence: TGTGCCAGCAGTCGCCGGGACACTTTCTCTGGAAACACCATATATTTT. Encoded protein: CASSRRDTFSGNTIYF.

V and J are TRBV7-6 and TRBJ2-3; D ambiguous. Trimming cost V 6 bases and J 0 bases, with 7 bases left between them. The germline V gene encodes CDR1 SGHVS and CDR2 FNYEAQ. This CDR3 contains 13 residues. The CDR3 sequence is CASSYGSTDTQYF. The CDR3 nucleotides are TGTGCCAGCAGTTACGGGAGCACAGATACGCAGTATTTT.

V gene TRBV19 combines with J gene TRBJ1-5; a weak D match, TRBD1 (6 bases). Germline V gene sequence: CDR1 LNHDA, CDR2 SQIVND (reference sequence). V lost 7 bases and J lost 0, with 16 bases in between. The CDR3 extends over 16 amino acids. This CDR3 is CASTAGDIYSNQPQHF. Here the CDR3 DNA reads TGTGCCAGTACGGCTGGGGACATTTATAGCAATCAGCCCCAGCATTTT.

This chain joins TRBV6-5 and TRBJ2-4; maybe TRBD1 (6 bases). CDR1 and CDR2 from the germline V gene are MNHEY and SVGAGI. Between the trimmed V and J ends, which lost 5 bases and 12 bases, there was a span of 20 bases. The CDR3 runs 14 residues. Here the CDR3 DNA reads TGTGCCAGCAGTCGAACAGGGTATAGGATGTATCAGTACTTC. This sequence encodes CASSRTGYRMYQYF.

V usage is TRBV4-2 and J usage is TRBJ2-1; D not resolved. In germline, CDR1 is LGHNA, CDR2 YNFKEQ. This CDR3 comprises 14 residues. The V end lost 2 bases, the J end lost 8 bases, and 13 bases lay between the germline ends. CDR3 amino acids: CASSQRRGAYEQFF. CDR3 nucleotide sequence: TGTGCCAGCAGCCAAAGAAGAGGAGCCTATGAGCAGTTCTTC.